Shown below are 18 T cell receptor beta chains from a single sample sequenced in a study of T cell repertoires in cytomegalovirus infection. These receptors' antigens are unknown. TCRdb reprocessed the reads with MiXCR, giving one entry per CDR3 protein. The sample lists about 740,000 distinct CDR3 sequences, approximately 33% occurring once. The sequences come from cultured PBMCs, collected from culture after CMV antigen stimulation. The receptors shown here come from a human donor in good health (CMV status not recorded). Some clones in this sample may be carry-over from other donors' samples.

This clonotype was picked up many times. The J gene is TRBJ2-1, the V gene TRBV11-2, with 7 bases aligning to TRBD2. V dropped 3 bases and J dropped 9; count of bases not matched to a gene: 14. This CDR3 is 16 amino acids long. Germline CDR1 SGHAT, CDR2 FQNNGV. CDR3 DNA: TGTGCCAGCAGCTTCCCCCGGGGAGCGGGGAGGAGTGAGCAGTTCTTC. Protein sequence: CASSFPRGAGRSEQFF.

This clonotype was observed at least ten times. The chain is built from TRBV7-2 and TRBJ1-6; 7 bases agree with TRBD1. Germline values: CDR1 SGHTA, CDR2 FQGNSA. After removal of 5 bases from V and 10 bases from J, the junction contained 11 bases not matched to a gene. The CDR3 is made up of 15 amino acids. CDR3 protein: CASSTTGSMGSPLHF. The CDR3 DNA is TGTGCCAGCAGCACGACAGGGTCCATGGGGTCACCCCTCCACTTT.

In its sample, this clonotype was seen a few times. The chain has TRBV7-2 and TRBJ1-5; tentative D call: TRBD1 (6 bases). The V gene's germline CDR1 is SGHTA and CDR2 FQGNSA. The length of the CDR3 is 13 residues. V dropped 5 bases and J dropped 5 bases, with 10 bases sitting between them. The CDR3 sequence is CASSKDSYQPQHF. The CDR3 DNA reads as TGTGCCAGCAGCAAGGACAGTTATCAGCCCCAGCATTTT.

CDR3 loop: CASTHRGLTSGDNEQFF. For the CDR3, the DNA is TGTGCCAGCACCCATAGGGGCCTGACTAGCGGGGACAATGAGCAGTTCTTC. This chain joins TRBV6-5 and TRBJ2-1; TRBD2 matches 11 bases. With 7 bases clipped from V and 5 bases from J, the junction kept 13 bases outside the gene matches. CDR1 is MNHEY and CDR2 is SVGAGI in the germline V gene. The CDR3 covers 17 residues.

About this clonotype: A read error is possible here, since a much larger clone lies one base away. The genes are TRBV7-8 and TRBJ2-1, with 7 bases fitting TRBD2. The V gene's germline CDR1 is SGHVS and CDR2 FQNEAQ. CDR3 length: 15 amino acids. This chain's CDR3 is CASSLELARHNVQFF. The CDR3 nucleotides read TGTGCCAGCAGCTTAGAACTAGCGAGACACAATGTGCAGTTCTTC.

The rearrangement joins TRBV6-2 or TRBV6-3 to TRBJ2-1; possibly TRBD1 for D (5 bases). In germline, CDR1 is MNHEY, CDR2 SVGEGT. Trimming removed 4 bases from V and 12 bases from J, with 13 bases in between. The CDR3 has 12 amino acids. The CDR3: CASSSRQLGQFF. CDR3 DNA: TGTGCCAGCAGTTCACGACAGCTAGGGCAGTTCTTC.

DNA for the CDR3: TGTGCCAGCAGCCAAACAGCGCACGAGCAGTACTTC. Translated, it gives CASSQTAHEQYF. The rearrangement joins TRBV3-1 to TRBJ2-7; D call uncertain. The CDR3 contains 12 residues. Trimming cost V 2 bases and J 5 bases, with 7 bases left between them. From germline, CDR1 is LGHDT and CDR2 YNNKEL (reference sequence).

The CDR3, as DNA: TGTGCCAGCTCACCACGAAACGGAAACTACGAGCAGTACTTC. Residues: CASSPRNGNYEQYF. The chain joins TRBV18 to TRBJ2-7; no firm D call. V was clipped by 1 base and J by 3 bases, with 10 bases between them. The CDR3 loop spans 14 amino acids. Looked up from germline, CDR1 is KGHSH and CDR2 is LQKENI.

V and J are TRBV7-2 and TRBJ1-1; D call uncertain. Germline CDR1 and CDR2: SGHTA and FQGNSA. The V gene lost 3 bases and the J gene lost 1 base, with 15 bases spanning the gap. The CDR3 runs to 16 residues. CDR3 bases: TGTGCCAGCAGCTTTATTAAGATAATGCCGAACACTGAAGCTTTCTTT. Its protein is CASSFIKIMPNTEAFF.

This clonotype was observed a few times. This chain joins TRBV11-2 and TRBJ2-2, with 7 bases identical to TRBD2. The CDR3 consists of 16 residues. V shed 3 bases, J shed 1 base, and the junction held 5 bases outside the gene matches. CDR1 SGHAT and CDR2 FQNNGV come from the germline V gene. Here the CDR3 reads CASSLRSGWNTGELFF. The CDR3 DNA is TGTGCCAGCAGCTTGCGTAGCGGGTGGAACACCGGGGAGCTGTTTTTT.

This clonotype was seen a few times. The rearrangement uses TRBV11-2 and TRBJ1-1; no firm D call. From germline, CDR1 is SGHAT and CDR2 FQNNGV. This CDR3 has 15 amino acids. Trimming left V 5 bases short and J 0 bases short, with 13 bases between. The CDR3 nucleotides are TGTGCCAGCAGCCCCGAGGACGGGATGAACACTGAAGCTTTCTTT. Its protein is CASSPEDGMNTEAFF.

Only one count was recorded for this clonotype. The rearrangement links TRBV5-4 to TRBJ2-1; D is undetermined. The V gene's germline CDR1 is SGHNT and CDR2 YYREEE (reference sequence). Trimming took 0 bases from V and 8 from J, leaving 12 bases between them. The CDR3 covers 14 residues. The CDR3 spells CASSLAGSSDEQFF. As DNA, the CDR3 is TGTGCCAGCAGCTTGGCCGGGTCCTCGGATGAGCAGTTCTTC. The full variable domain, in which reference TRBV5-4 and TRBJ2-1 provide the parts outside the CDR3, is ETGVTQSPTHLIKTRGQQVTLRCSSQSGHNTVSWYQQALGQGPQFIFQYYREEENGRGNFPPRFSGLQFPNYSSELNVNALELDDSALYLCASSLAGSSDEQFFGPGTRLTVL.

The chain is built from TRBV2 and TRBJ2-7; TRBD2 might be the D (5 bases). This CDR3 comprises 14 residues. Deletions cut 6 bases from V and 4 bases from J, with 16 bases between. Looked up from germline, CDR1 is SNHLY and CDR2 is FYNNEI. The CDR3 nucleotides read TGTGCCAGCAGACGTACCGGGATTTATTACGAGCAGTACTTC. Its translation: CASRRTGIYYEQYF.

V and J are TRBV5-5 and TRBJ1-4, with no clear D. In germline, CDR1 is SGHKS, CDR2 YYEKEE (reference sequence). Trimming shortened V by 7 bases and J by 0 bases, and 10 bases separated the two germline ends. This CDR3 contains 14 residues. The CDR3 coding sequence is TGTGCCAGCGCGACCTCCACAACTAATGAAAAACTGTTTTTT. Translating it yields CASATSTTNEKLFF.

This chain joins TRBV12-3 or TRBV12-4 and TRBJ2-5; 7 bases are shared with TRBD2. The CDR3 loop spans 15 amino acids. The V and J ends lost 2 bases and 1 base, in that order; junction bases with no gene match: 4. DNA for the CDR3: TGTGCCAGCAGTTTATGGGGGGGAGGCCAAGAGACCCAGTACTTC. Its protein is CASSLWGGGQETQYF.

This clonotype was picked up a small number of times. The chain joins TRBV7-2 to TRBJ2-1; 7 bases agree with TRBD2. V lost 2 bases, J lost 8 bases, and 12 bases stayed unmatched. CDR1 is SGHTA, CDR2 FQGNSA, per germline. The CDR3 spans 16 residues. The CDR3 sequence is CASSLNPWAGVDEQFF. As DNA, the CDR3 is TGTGCCAGCAGCTTAAACCCATGGGCGGGAGTGGATGAGCAGTTCTTC.

The chain links TRBV4-1 to TRBJ1-4, with TRBD1 matching 10 bases. CDR1 MGHRA and CDR2 YSYEKL come from the germline V gene. Trimming removed 2 bases from V and 8 bases from J; junction bases left unmatched: 5. The CDR3 contains 15 residues. The chain's CDR3 is CASSQWDRGGEKLFF. DNA of the CDR3: TGCGCCAGCAGCCAATGGGACAGGGGCGGCGAAAAACTGTTTTTT.

A few counts support this clonotype. This chain uses TRBV27 with TRBJ1-1; D may be TRBD1 (6 bases). V was pared by 7 bases and J by 4 bases, with 10 bases between. The CDR3 sequence is 12 residues long. CDR1 and CDR2 from the germline V gene are MNHEY and SMNVEV (reference sequence). CDR3 amino acids: CASKGGLTEAFF. The CDR3 DNA is TGTGCCAGCAAGGGGGGGCTCACTGAAGCTTTCTTT.